The clone carrying this T cell receptor beta chain is labeled medium-sized (0.01 to 0.1%). The antigen is not known. Germline V CDR1 and CDR2: LNHNV, YYDKDF (reference sequence). This CDR3 spans 15 amino acids. Trimming stripped 5 bases from V and 0 bases from J, with 11 bases between. This library used roughly 430 ng RNA and molecular barcoded adaptors spanning alpha/delta and beta/gamma chains. MiXCR, applied by TCRdb to the reads, yields one record per CDR3 protein. This table has tens of thousands of distinct CDR3 sequences, 20% to 25% appearing once. The sample comes from a study of read filtering for tumor transcriptome and immune sequencing. Overall study: Patients were around 17 male and around 13 female, mean age approximately 70 years, range roughly 45 to 85. DNase treatment preceded whole-transcriptome library preparation. IR-seq gave about 4.05 to 11 million TCR reads per sample; RNA-seq gave roughly 75 to 1,400.

Regarding the study as a whole: Compared with RNA-seq, IR-seq gave much higher clonotype depth and reliability.

Sequencing input: a population of CD138-negative cells sorted from bone marrow. The rearrangement uses TRBV15 and TRBJ2-1; D is ambiguous. The clonotype was recovered from a donor aged 40 or older with multiple myeloma. As DNA, the CDR3 is TGTGCCACCAGCCGCGACCCAGCCTCCTACAATGAGCAGTTCTTC. This sequence encodes CATSRDPASYNEQFF.